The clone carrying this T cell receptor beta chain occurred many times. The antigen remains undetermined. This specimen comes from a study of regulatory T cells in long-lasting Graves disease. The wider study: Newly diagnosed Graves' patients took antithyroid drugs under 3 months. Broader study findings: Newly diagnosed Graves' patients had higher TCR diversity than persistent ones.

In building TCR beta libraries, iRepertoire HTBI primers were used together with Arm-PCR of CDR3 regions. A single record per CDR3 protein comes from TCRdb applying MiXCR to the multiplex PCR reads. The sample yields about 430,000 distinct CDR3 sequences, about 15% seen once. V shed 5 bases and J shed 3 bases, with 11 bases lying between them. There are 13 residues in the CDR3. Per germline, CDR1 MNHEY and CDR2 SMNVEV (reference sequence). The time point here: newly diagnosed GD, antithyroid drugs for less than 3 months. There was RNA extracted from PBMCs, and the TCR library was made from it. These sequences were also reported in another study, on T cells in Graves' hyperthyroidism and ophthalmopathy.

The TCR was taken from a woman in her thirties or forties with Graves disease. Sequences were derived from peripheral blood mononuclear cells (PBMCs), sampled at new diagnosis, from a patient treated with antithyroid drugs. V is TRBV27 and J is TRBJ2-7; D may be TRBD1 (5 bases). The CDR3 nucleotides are TGTGCCAGCAGTGCATATACAGGCTACGAGCAGTACTTC. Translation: CASSAYTGYEQYF.